This passage covers 21 T cell receptor beta chains from one sample sequenced in a study of shared clonotypes between healthy human individuals. Sequencing used immunoSEQ multiplex PCR; TCRdb keeps in-frame clones, though not all of them. The sample has about 1 million clones, approximately 72% seen once. The sample consisted of memory CD4+ T cells sorted from blood. As to subset: CD45RA-negative fraction. The receptors stem from a man younger than 30 in good health.

V usage is TRBV2 and J usage is TRBJ2-7, with a possible D match to TRBD1 (7 bases). The length of the CDR3 is 14 residues. The germline V and J ends were trimmed by 4 bases and 0 bases, with 10 bases remaining between them. The germline V gene has CDR1 SNHLY and CDR2 FYNNEI. CDR3 amino acids: CASSGQGGSYEQYF. DNA for the CDR3: TGTGCCAGCAGTGGACAGGGAGGCTCCTACGAGCAGTACTTC.

The CDR3 loop is CASSSPGRGIPYEQYF. The CDR3, as DNA: TGTGCCAGCAGTTCGCCCGGGCGGGGTATTCCCTACGAGCAGTACTTC. This chain joins TRBV6-6 and TRBJ2-7; a possible D gene is TRBD2 (6 bases). Trimming pared 4 bases from V and 2 bases from J, leaving 18 bases between. The CDR3 loop spans 16 amino acids. In germline, CDR1 is MNHNY, CDR2 SVGAGI (reference sequence).

For this clone: Within the sample, other DNA sequences also encode this same CDR3. The chain has TRBV18 and TRBJ1-4; D unclear. CDR3 length: 12 residues. Trimming left V 1 base short and J 7 bases short, with 4 bases between. Germline CDR1 and CDR2: KGHSH and LQKENI. The CDR3 here is CASSPRGEKLFF. Written as DNA, the CDR3 is TGTGCCAGCTCACCACGCGGTGAAAAACTGTTTTTT.

This clone has just one count. The genes are TRBV18 and TRBJ1-5, with D uncertain. V was trimmed by 6 bases and J by 0 bases, leaving 12 bases between them. CDR1 is KGHSH, CDR2 LQKENI, per germline. The CDR3 totals 15 residues. Here the CDR3 DNA reads TGTGCCAGCTCCCCCGGGAGGGCTAGCAATCAGCCCCAGCATTTT. Translation gives CASSPGRASNQPQHF.

The V and J genes are TRBV2 and TRBJ1-5; D unclear. Per the germline V gene, CDR1 is SNHLY and CDR2 is FYNNEI. V lost 4 bases to trimming and J lost 6 bases, with 7 bases between them. The CDR3 totals 12 residues. CDR3 residues: CASSVLGQPQHF. In DNA, the CDR3 is TGTGCCAGCAGTGTTCTTGGTCAGCCCCAGCATTTT.

The chain carries TRBV9 and TRBJ2-7; 9 nucleotides agree with TRBD1. V lost 4 bases to trimming and J lost 5 bases; unmatched junction nucleotides: 10. The CDR3 spans 15 residues. Germline loops: CDR1 SGDLS, CDR2 YYNGEE. The CDR3 sequence: CASSRRQGVIDEQYF. The CDR3 DNA follows: TGTGCCAGCAGCAGGCGACAGGGGGTTATAGACGAGCAGTACTTC.

V gene TRBV7-3 combines with J gene TRBJ1-1, with no clear D. V gave up 4 bases and J gave up 4 bases, with 16 bases separating them. In germline, CDR1 is SGHTA, CDR2 FQGTGA. The CDR3 consists of 15 residues. CDR3 in amino acids: CASSSLSGSGTEAFF. DNA for the CDR3: TGTGCCAGCAGCTCCCTTTCGGGAAGTGGCACTGAAGCTTTCTTT.

The rearrangement links TRBV30 to TRBJ1-4; D gene ambiguous. The germline V gene encodes CDR1 GTSNPN and CDR2 SVGIG (reference sequence). V shed 2 bases and J shed 4 bases, with 8 bases lying between them. This CDR3 comprises 13 residues. The CDR3 sequence: CAWSMRINEKLFF. DNA for the CDR3: TGTGCCTGGAGTATGCGGATTAATGAAAAACTGTTTTTT.

This clone was seen a few times. J is TRBJ1-1 and V is TRBV5-4, with no clear D. Trimming cost V 1 base and J 1 base, with 8 bases left between them. CDR1 SGHNT and CDR2 YYREEE come from the germline V gene (reference sequence). This CDR3 comprises 14 residues. This chain's CDR3 is CASSLLSQNTEAFF. The CDR3 bases are TGTGCCAGCAGCTTGCTCAGCCAGAACACTGAAGCTTTCTTT.

The chain uses TRBV7-2 and TRBJ2-1; 12 nucleotides match TRBD1. Germline V lookup: CDR1 SGHTA, CDR2 FQGNSA. V lost 6 bases, J lost 9 bases, and 9 bases stayed unmatched. The CDR3 sequence is 15 residues long. CDR3 DNA sequence: TGTGCCAGCAGGGGAGGGACAGGGGGCCTCCTTGAGCAGTTCTTC. Translation gives CASRGGTGGLLEQFF.

The V gene is TRBV2, the J gene TRBJ2-3; D gene unclear. V lost 0 bases and J 3 bases, leaving 7 bases between the germline ends. The CDR3 is 14 amino acids. CDR1 is SNHLY, CDR2 FYNNEI, per germline. This CDR3 is CASSEAPITDTQYF. CDR3 DNA: TGTGCCAGCAGTGAAGCACCGATAACAGATACGCAGTATTTT.

This clone was seen more than once but under ten times. This chain joins TRBV6-1 and TRBJ2-1; 8 bases are a match to TRBD2. Unmatched junction bases numbered 5, after V lost 0 bases and J lost 7 bases. The CDR3 runs to 15 residues. Germline V CDR1 and CDR2: MNHNS, SASEGT. Here the CDR3 reads CASSEAWERGNEQFF. The CDR3 coding sequence is TGTGCCAGCAGTGAAGCCTGGGAGCGGGGGAATGAGCAGTTCTTC.

This chain links TRBV5-4 with TRBJ1-2; TRBD1 might be the D (5 bases). This CDR3 is built from 14 residues. V lost 0 bases and J 6 bases, leaving 12 bases between the germline ends. CDR1 is SGHNT and CDR2 is YYREEE in the germline V gene (reference sequence). In DNA, the CDR3 is TGTGCCAGCAGCTTGGGACAGAGAAGGGATGGCTACACCTTC. Its protein is CASSLGQRRDGYTF.

The rearrangement links TRBV5-4 to TRBJ1-2; TRBD1 agrees at 7 bases. This CDR3 is built from 15 residues. The V segment lost 3 bases and the J segment 7 bases; nucleotides outside the gene matches: 12. Per germline, CDR1 SGHNT and CDR2 YYREEE (reference sequence). The CDR3 loop is CASSWSTGAGLGYTF. The DNA for the CDR3 is TGTGCCAGCAGCTGGTCAACAGGGGCAGGACTTGGCTACACCTTC.

V and J are TRBV30 and TRBJ1-2; 9 nucleotides agree with TRBD1. Germline lookup yields CDR1 GTSNPN and CDR2 SVGIG (reference sequence). The CDR3 length is 13 residues. V lost 3 bases and J lost 8; bases outside the gene matches: 7. CDR3: CAWSLQGARGYTF. The CDR3 coding sequence is TGTGCCTGGAGCCTACAGGGGGCGAGAGGCTACACCTTC.

The V gene is TRBV4-3, the J gene TRBJ2-2; perhaps D is TRBD1 or TRBD2 (6 bases each). V was trimmed by 0 bases and J by 5 bases, leaving 19 bases between them. This CDR3 contains 18 residues. Germline V gives CDR1 LGHNA, CDR2 YSLEER. The CDR3 loop is CASSQDILRGTQTGELFF. In DNA, the CDR3 is TGCGCCAGCAGCCAAGATATTTTGAGGGGGACTCAGACCGGGGAGCTGTTTTTT.

The chain has TRBV6-1 and TRBJ1-2; tentative D call: TRBD1 (5 bases). The ends were cut back, 2 bases at V and 8 bases at J, with 12 bases in the middle. Germline CDR1 is MNHNS and CDR2 is SASEGT. This CDR3 spans 13 amino acids. The CDR3 spells CASSEWAGTGYTF. In DNA, the CDR3 is TGTGCCAGCAGTGAATGGGCAGGGACCGGCTACACCTTC.

The genes are TRBV6-1 and TRBJ2-7; TRBD1 aligns across 8 bases. The junction had 10 bases not matched to a gene; V was cut back by 6 bases and J by 6 bases. Germline V gene lookup returns CDR1 MNHNS and CDR2 SASEGT. The CDR3 is 14 amino acids. The CDR3 bases are TGTGCCAGCAGCCACCCGGACAGGGCGGGCGAGCAGTACTTC. This sequence encodes CASSHPDRAGEQYF.

The V and J genes are TRBV19 and TRBJ2-7; TRBD2 is a possible D gene (5 bases). The CDR3 is made up of 14 amino acids. V was pared by 5 bases and J by 2 bases, with 13 bases between. Germline CDR1 is LNHDA and CDR2 is SQIVND (reference sequence). The CDR3 loop is CASSFSDLAYEQYF. DNA of the CDR3: TGTGCCAGTAGTTTTAGCGACTTAGCCTACGAGCAGTACTTC.

This chain links TRBV7-6 with TRBJ1-5; 7 positions agree with TRBD1. J lost 4 bases, V lost 5 bases, and 5 bases had no gene match. Germline-derived CDR1 and CDR2 are SGHVS and FNYEAQ. This CDR3 spans 14 amino acids. As DNA, the CDR3 is TGTGCCAGCAGCCCGGGGACAGTTAATCAGCCCCAGCATTTT. Its translation: CASSPGTVNQPQHF.

The V gene is TRBV19, the J gene TRBJ1-2, with D unclear. The V end was cut by 3 bases, the J end by 8 bases, with 13 bases between. Germline-derived CDR1 and CDR2 are LNHDA and SQIVND (reference sequence). The CDR3 loop spans 13 amino acids. The CDR3 here is CASSISGDKGYTF. DNA of the CDR3: TGTGCCAGTAGTATTTCAGGCGACAAAGGCTACACCTTC.